These 28 T cell receptor beta chains share one sample of origin, sequenced in a study of OX40 agonist ivuxolimab in advanced cancers. Profiled with immunoSEQ multiplex PCR; TCRdb holds only in-frame clones, not every one. The profile shows fewer than 85,000 clones, about nine tenths of them singletons. Sequenced here: CD4+ or CD8+ T cells sorted from blood, sampled in a trial of the OX40 agonist ivuxolimab. The receptors shown here come from an adult with an advanced solid tumor such as melanoma, head and neck, liver or kidney cancer.

V and J are TRBV7-8 and TRBJ1-4, with 8 bases lining up with TRBD1. The V and J ends lost 3 bases and 8 bases, in that order; junction bases with no gene match: 5. The CDR3 is made up of 14 amino acids. CDR1 is SGHVS, CDR2 FQNEAQ, per germline. CDR3 DNA: TGTGCCAGCAGCTTCGGACAGGGCGACGAAAAACTGTTTTTT. Translation gives CASSFGQGDEKLFF. Using reference TRBV7-8 and TRBJ1-4 for the parts outside the CDR3, the full variable domain is GAGVSQSPRYKVAKRGQDVALRCDPISGHVSLFWYQQALGQGPEFLTYFQNEAQLDKSGLPSDRFFAERPEGSVSTLKIQRTQQEDSAVYLCASSFGQGDEKLFFGSGTQLSVL.

The chain recombines TRBV2 with TRBJ2-7; TRBD2 might be the D (6 bases). This CDR3 region has 12 residues. V lost 6 bases, J lost 7 bases, and 13 bases lay in between. Germline assignment: CDR1 SNHLY and CDR2 FYNNEI. As DNA, the CDR3 is TGTGCCAGCAGGGGGGGAGGTCCAGAGCAGTACTTC. The encoded protein is CASRGGGPEQYF.

This chain joins TRBV6-1 and TRBJ1-1; possible D gene TRBD1, 6 bases. The CDR3 sequence is 14 residues long. Trimming took off 5 bases at V and 1 base at J, with 11 bases between the two ends. In germline, CDR1 is MNHNS, CDR2 SASEGT. CDR3 sequence (DNA): TGTGCCAGCAGTAGACAGGAGGGGAACACTGAAGCTTTCTTT. It translates to CASSRQEGNTEAFF.

The rearrangement uses TRBV30 and TRBJ2-5; TRBD2 might be the D (5 bases). The CDR3 spans 10 residues. The germline V gene has CDR1 GTSNPN and CDR2 SVGIG (reference sequence). Trimming removed 5 bases at V and 5 bases at J, with 6 bases between. CDR3: CAWGSETQYF. The CDR3 nucleotides are TGTGCCTGGGGGAGTGAGACCCAGTACTTC. Full variable domain (remainder filled in from reference TRBV30 and TRBJ2-5): SQTIHQWPATLVQPVGSPLSLECTVEGTSNPNLYWYRQAAGRGLQLLFYSVGIGQISSEVPQNLSASRPQDRQFILSSKKLLLSDSGFYLCAWGSETQYFGPGTRLLVL.

The V call is TRBV10-3, the J call TRBJ1-3, with 8 bases matching TRBD1. This CDR3 is 14 amino acids long. J lost 7 bases, V lost 6 bases, and 8 bases had no gene match. Per germline, CDR1 ENHRY and CDR2 SYGVKD. Written as DNA, the CDR3 is TGTGCCATCAGCCTGGACAGGGAAGGGAACACCATATATTTT. It yields the protein CAISLDREGNTIYF.

The V gene is TRBV16, the J gene TRBJ2-3; 9 bases align to TRBD2. Germline trimming cut 7 bases from V and 4 bases from J; bases unmatched to any gene: 9. Germline V gene sequence: CDR1 KGHSY, CDR2 FQNENV. The length of the CDR3 is 15 residues. The CDR3 sequence is CASTPGTSFSDTQYF. CDR3 DNA sequence: TGTGCCAGCACTCCAGGGACTAGCTTCTCAGATACGCAGTATTTT.

The chain joins TRBV7-2 to TRBJ2-3; D gene uncertain. The CDR3 spans 15 residues. Trimming shortened V by 1 base and J by 0 bases, and 8 bases separated the two germline ends. CDR1 SGHTA and CDR2 FQGNSA come from the germline V gene. The CDR3, as DNA: TGTGCCAGCAGCTTAGGACTGTTGAGCACAGATACGCAGTATTTT. This translates into CASSLGLLSTDTQYF.

J is TRBJ2-2 and V is TRBV19; a weak D match, TRBD1 (5 bases). The CDR3 is 13 residues long. The V gene's germline CDR1 is LNHDA and CDR2 SQIVND (reference sequence). V was pared by 8 bases and J by 7 bases, with 14 bases between. Here the CDR3 reads CASRKGISGELFF. CDR3 coding DNA: TGTGCCAGTCGAAAGGGGATTAGCGGGGAGCTGTTTTTT. Variable domain in full (rest from reference TRBV19 and TRBJ2-2): DGGITQSPKYLFRKEGQNVTLSCEQNLNHDAMYWYRQDPGQGLRLIYYSQIVNDFQKGDIAEGYSVSREKKESFPLTVTSAQKNPTAFYLCASRKGISGELFFGEGSRLTVL.

The chain recombines TRBV5-8 with TRBJ2-7; D is possibly TRBD2 (5 bases). The germline V gene encodes CDR1 SGHTS and CDR2 YDEGEE. This CDR3 is 15 amino acids long. V was cut by 0 bases and J by 3 bases, with 13 bases left in between. DNA for the CDR3: TGTGCCAGCAGCTTGGGATCGACGGGGATCTACGAGCAGTACTTC. It translates to CASSLGSTGIYEQYF.

V and J are TRBV6-1 and TRBJ2-1; TRBD2 agrees at 7 bases. Germline V gene lookup returns CDR1 MNHNS and CDR2 SASEGT. The CDR3 totals 15 residues. V lost 6 bases, J lost 5 bases, and 10 bases stayed unmatched. CDR3 in amino acids: CASSGSGWDNNEQFF. The CDR3 DNA reads as TGTGCCAGCAGCGGTAGCGGGTGGGATAACAATGAGCAGTTCTTC.

This chain joins TRBV6-6 and TRBJ1-1; D unresolved. This CDR3 spans 13 amino acids. CDR1 and CDR2 from the germline V gene are MNHNY and SVGAGI (reference sequence). Deletions cut 4 bases from V and 5 bases from J, with 11 bases between. The CDR3 here is CASSSPDGTEAFF. The CDR3 DNA follows: TGTGCCAGCAGTTCCCCAGATGGGACTGAAGCTTTCTTT.

This clone was seen once. The chain couples TRBV19 to TRBJ1-1, with 7 positions matching TRBD1. CDR3 length: 15 residues. Germline V CDR1 and CDR2: LNHDA, SQIVND (reference sequence). V shed 3 bases, J shed 1 base, and the junction held 5 bases outside the gene matches. CDR3 DNA: TGTGCCAGTAGTATTGGACAGGTGGGGAACACTGAAGCTTTCTTT. Protein product: CASSIGQVGNTEAFF. The full variable domain, completed using reference TRBV19 and TRBJ1-1, is DGGITQSPKYLFRKEGQNVTLSCEQNLNHDAMYWYRQDPGQGLRLIYYSQIVNDFQKGDIAEGYSVSREKKESFPLTVTSAQKNPTAFYLCASSIGQVGNTEAFFGQGTRLTVV.

This chain joins TRBV6-6 and TRBJ2-3; TRBD2 aligns across 8 bases. This CDR3 has 13 residues. With V trimmed by 11 bases and J by 6 bases, 10 bases remained unmatched. Per germline, CDR1 MNHNY and CDR2 SVGAGI (reference sequence). The CDR3, as DNA: TGTGCCGCGAGGGGACTAGGGTCTGATACGCAGTATTTT. It specifies CAARGLGSDTQYF.

J is TRBJ2-1 and V is TRBV7-9; 11 bases agree with TRBD2. Germline lookup yields CDR1 SEHNR and CDR2 FQNEAQ (reference sequence). This CDR3 region has 15 residues. Trimming took 6 bases from V and 4 from J; bases not matched to a gene: 5. The CDR3 DNA reads TGTGCCAGCAGGGAAGGGACTAGCGGTTACAATGAGCAGTTCTTC. Amino acids: CASREGTSGYNEQFF.

V gene TRBV5-4 combines with J gene TRBJ2-1, with 13 bases that match TRBD2. Germline assignment: CDR1 SGHNT and CDR2 YYREEE (reference sequence). V was pared by 4 bases and J by 1 base, with 5 bases of the junction left unmatched. This CDR3 region has 17 residues. The CDR3 region has the DNA TGTGCCAGCAGCCGGGGACTAGCGGGAAGGTCCTACAATGAGCAGTTCTTC. It translates to CASSRGLAGRSYNEQFF.

The chain has TRBV28 and TRBJ1-6; D call uncertain. The CDR3 totals 16 residues. With 5 bases removed from V and 7 bases from J, the gap between germline ends came to 18 bases. Germline CDR1 reads MDHEN; CDR2 reads SYDVKM. The CDR3 sequence is CASSPNSIQTNSPLHF. The CDR3 nucleotides read TGTGCCAGCAGTCCGAATAGTATCCAGACGAATTCACCCCTCCACTTT.

This chain joins TRBV2 and TRBJ2-5; TRBD2 agrees at 10 bases. The end of the DNA aligns better with TRBJ2-7, so the J call may be wrong. Germline V lookup: CDR1 SNHLY, CDR2 FYNNEI. The CDR3 sequence is 14 residues long. The CDR3 region has the DNA TGTGCCAGCAGATGGGCTAGCGGGGGCTACGAGCAGTACTTC. Its protein product is CASRWASGGYEQYF.

This sequence joins TRBV19 and TRBJ2-5, with a weak D call TRBD1 (6 bases). This CDR3 region has 14 residues. Trimming took off 7 bases at V and 7 bases at J, with 19 bases between the two ends. Germline loops: CDR1 LNHDA, CDR2 SQIVND (reference sequence). In DNA, the CDR3 is TGTGCCAGTACCGAAACACAGGGAGCGGTGACCCAGTACTTC. Translating gives CASTETQGAVTQYF.

The rearrangement links TRBV28 to TRBJ2-2; D gene unclear. Looked up from germline, CDR1 is MDHEN and CDR2 is SYDVKM. V was trimmed by 2 bases and J by 0 bases, leaving 10 bases between them. This CDR3 region has 16 residues. This CDR3 is CASSLIRVANTGELFF. CDR3 nucleotides: TGTGCCAGCAGTTTAATCCGGGTAGCGAACACCGGGGAGCTGTTTTTT.

This clone was detected only a few times. The chain links TRBV7-3 to TRBJ1-5; tentative D call: TRBD1 (5 bases). Trimming took 5 bases from V and 2 from J, leaving 16 bases between them. From germline, CDR1 is SGHTA and CDR2 FQGTGA. This CDR3 is built from 16 residues. CDR3 sequence: CASSRKRGKGNQPQHF. The CDR3 bases are TGTGCCAGCAGCCGAAAGCGGGGGAAGGGCAATCAGCCCCAGCATTTT.

The sample holds a few counts of this clone. The chain has TRBV21-1 and TRBJ2-5; TRBD2 reflects the table's D call only, with no check against the DNA. TRBV21-1 is termed a pseudogene. This CDR3 spans 16 amino acids. CDR3 DNA: TGTGCCAGCAGCAAACTAGCGGGAGGCGGCTGGGAGACCCAGTACTTC. Translation: CASSKLAGGGWETQYF.

This chain connects TRBV6-5 to TRBJ1-1; TRBD1 is a possible D gene (5 bases). The CDR3 is 15 amino acids. V was shortened by 5 bases and J by 6 bases, with 19 bases between the two germline ends. From germline, CDR1 is MNHEY and CDR2 SVGAGI. This CDR3 reads CASSPASGFLAEAFF. The CDR3 nucleotides read TGTGCCAGCAGTCCTGCCTCAGGGTTTTTGGCTGAAGCTTTCTTT.

The rearrangement links TRBV11-2 to TRBJ2-4; D perhaps matches TRBD2 (6 bases). The CDR3 spans 11 residues. CDR1 and CDR2 from the germline V gene are SGHAT and FQNNGV. V gave up 5 bases and J gave up 13 bases, with 12 bases separating them. Written as DNA, the CDR3 is TGTGCCAGCAGCCCCCGGGACTTGCAGTACTTC. Residues: CASSPRDLQYF.

The rearrangement uses TRBV5-4 and TRBJ1-1; D is ambiguous. The CDR3 spans 16 residues. Trimming removed 0 bases at V and 2 bases at J, with 14 bases between. Germline CDR1 and CDR2: SGHNT and YYREEE (reference sequence). CDR3 DNA sequence: TGTGCCAGCAGCTTGGGAGGTCCGGACCGAAACACTGAAGCTTTCTTT. It translates to CASSLGGPDRNTEAFF.

This sequence joins TRBV7-6 and TRBJ2-3, with D possibly being TRBD2 (6 bases). In germline, CDR1 is SGHVS, CDR2 FNYEAQ. This CDR3 comprises 18 residues. V was clipped by 1 base and J by 0 bases, with 17 bases between them. In DNA, the CDR3 is TGTGCCAGCAGCTTAGGCTCCCGGGGGTGGGGGAGCACAGATACGCAGTATTTT. This codes for CASSLGSRGWGSTDTQYF.

In its sample, this clone was seen once. The J gene is TRBJ2-1, the V gene TRBV6-5; D ambiguous. Trimming removed 7 bases at V and 5 bases at J, with 12 bases between. The CDR3 loop spans 13 amino acids. CDR1 and CDR2 from the germline V gene are MNHEY and SVGAGI. CDR3 in amino acids: CASTAARNNEQFF. The CDR3 bases are TGTGCCAGCACGGCAGCCCGCAACAATGAGCAGTTCTTC.

This clone was detected a few times. V gene TRBV19 combines with J gene TRBJ1-1; TRBD1 might be the D (6 bases). V shed 6 bases and J shed 4 bases, with 12 bases lying between them. Looked up from germline, CDR1 is LNHDA and CDR2 is SQIVND (reference sequence). This CDR3 has 13 amino acids. The CDR3 spells CASRGLGGTEAFF. CDR3 DNA: TGTGCCAGTAGGGGACTAGGGGGCACTGAAGCTTTCTTT.

This rearrangement joins TRBV7-8 to TRBJ1-5; perhaps TRBD1 as D (5 bases). Germline V gives CDR1 SGHVS, CDR2 FQNEAQ. The CDR3 length is 15 residues. Trimming left V 5 bases short and J 0 bases short, with 11 bases between. The CDR3 loop is CASSPPGLSNQPQHF. DNA of the CDR3: TGTGCCAGCAGCCCTCCGGGGCTTAGCAATCAGCCCCAGCATTTT.